The clone carrying this TCR beta chain appeared many times. Its target is unknown. The CDR3 contains 15 residues. CDR1 and CDR2 (germline): SEHNR, FQNEAQ (reference sequence). Trimming took off 0 bases at V and 4 bases at J, with 12 bases between the two ends. These data belong to a study of read filtering for tumor transcriptome and immune sequencing. Study findings and constraints: IR-seq and RNA-seq agreed better without single-read clonotypes.

This library used 300 to 500 ng RNA and molecular barcoded adaptors spanning alpha/delta and beta/gamma chains. From the reads, TCRdb called clonotypes with MiXCR, one entry per CDR3 protein. The sample carries 39,000 or so distinct CDR3 sequences, around an eighth recorded once. Source material: a population of CD138-negative cells sorted from bone marrow. The V call is TRBV7-9, the J call TRBJ2-5; D not resolved. This sequence originates from a donor at least 40 years old with multiple myeloma. The CDR3 reads CASSLAGRSGETQYF. Written as DNA, the CDR3 is TGTGCCAGCAGCTTAGCCGGCCGCTCGGGAGAGACCCAGTACTTC.